These T cell receptor beta chains were read from a single sample in a study of blood T cell dynamics during melanoma immunotherapy. Data came from immunoSEQ multiplex PCR; TCRdb stores just in-frame clones and leaves some out. The data contain 14,000 to 15,000 clones, around 90% of them singletons. This specimen was blood, taken from a patient treated with checkpoint blockade. These receptor sequences come from a human donor with melanoma. Both conserved end residues are part of each CDR3. D genes are given only for firm matches. Some rows have no size entry. The others give once, few or many, or a class for an expanded clone.

NA	17	NA	TRBV9	TRBJ2-1	CASSVGTAPSSYNEQFF	TGTGCCAGCAGCGTAGGAACAGCTCCCTCCTCCTACAATGAGCAGTTCTTC
NA	15	NA	TRBV7-9	TRBJ2-1	CASSSDTSSYNEQFF	TGTGCCAGCAGCTCGGACACGAGCTCCTACAATGAGCAGTTCTTC
TRBD2	15	NA	TRBV7-3	TRBJ2-2	CASSLATSGSGELFF	TGTGCCAGCAGCTTAGCGACTAGCGGGAGTGGGGAGCTGTTTTTT
NA	16	once	TRBV27	TRBJ2-7	CASSLSGGVNSYEQYF	TGTGCCAGCAGTTTATCGGGCGGGGTAAACTCCTACGAGCAGTACTTC
NA	13	NA	TRBV7-6	TRBJ2-3	CASSSEGRDTQYF	TGTGCCAGCAGCTCAGAGGGGCGGGATACGCAGTATTTT
TRBD2	15	NA	TRBV29-1	TRBJ2-1	CSVGAGTSGRGEQFF	TGCAGCGTGGGAGCCGGGACTAGCGGGAGGGGTGAGCAGTTCTTC
NA	14	NA	TRBV2	TRBJ2-4	CASMVGEAKNIQYF	TGTGCCAGCATGGTAGGGGAAGCCAAAAACATTCAGTACTTC
TRBD1	14	NA	TRBV6-5	TRBJ1-2	CASNPQGGADGYTF	TGTGCCAGCAACCCCCAGGGGGGTGCGGATGGCTACACCTTC
NA	14	NA	TRBV7-2	TRBJ2-3	CASSPTTSTDTQYF	TGTGCCAGCAGCCCCACGACTAGCACAGATACGCAGTATTTT
NA	13	few	TRBV25-1	TRBJ1-1	CASSPTGNTEAFF	TGTGCCAGCAGCCCTACAGGCAACACTGAAGCTTTCTTT
TRBD1	14	NA	TRBV5-1	TRBJ1-5	CASSPGGGNQPQHF	TGCGCCAGCAGCCCAGGGGGGGGTAATCAGCCCCAGCATTTT
TRBD2	16	few	TRBV7-7	TRBJ2-7	CASSPSLAGGVREQYF	TGTGCTAGCAGCCCCTCGCTAGCGGGAGGCGTTCGCGAGCAGTACTTC
TRBD2	16	NA	TRBV4-1	TRBJ2-7	CASSQGLAGGPYEQYF	TGCGCCAGCAGCCAAGGACTAGCGGGAGGGCCCTACGAGCAGTACTTC
NA	15	few	TRBV7-9	TRBJ1-2	CASSHTGTPFGGYTF	TGTGCCAGCAGTCATACCGGGACACCTTTTGGCGGCTACACCTTC
NA	17	once	TRBV19	TRBJ1-1	CASRWSVNFKLNTEAFF	TGTGCCAGTAGATGGAGTGTCAACTTCAAATTGAACACTGAAGCTTTCTTT
NA	16	NA	TRBV27	TRBJ2-3	CASSPWGSGITDTQYF	TGTGCCAGCAGTCCGTGGGGTAGCGGCATCACAGATACGCAGTATTTT
NA	13	NA	TRBV5-1	TRBJ2-2	CASMLEQAGELFF	TGCGCCAGCATGCTGGAGCAGGCCGGGGAGCTGTTTTTT
NA	13	NA	TRBV25-1	TRBJ2-4	CASTGRLGAHQYF	TGTGCCAGCACGGGGCGCCTGGGAGCGCATCAGTACTTC
TRBD1	16	NA	TRBV7-3	TRBJ2-2	CASSYTGGGNTGELFF	TGTGCCAGCAGCTATACAGGGGGAGGGAACACCGGGGAGCTGTTTTTT
NA	16	NA	TRBV25-1	TRBJ1-1	CASSESTEDPNTEAFF	TGTGCCAGCAGTGAATCGACAGAGGATCCTAACACTGAAGCTTTCTTT
TRBD2	16	NA	TRBV19	TRBJ2-1	CASSSITGTSLNEQFF	TGTGCCAGTAGCTCAATAACCGGGACTAGCCTCAATGAGCAGTTCTTC
NA	13	NA	TRBV18	TRBJ1-1	CASSLLPNTEAFF	TGTGCCAGCTCATTGCTACCAAACACTGAAGCTTTCTTT
TRBD2	18	NA	TRBV28	TRBJ2-1	CASSPGTSGRLGRNEQFF	TGTGCCAGCAGTCCAGGGACTAGCGGGAGGCTTGGTCGCAATGAGCAGTTCTTC
NA	14	NA	TRBV2	TRBJ1-5	CASSESRRPLPQHF	TGTGCCAGCAGTGAAAGCCGGCGACCGCTGCCCCAGCATTTT
TRBD1	15	NA	TRBV28	TRBJ1-6	CASSQPGQAPGSLHF	TGTGCCAGCAGTCAACCGGGACAGGCTCCGGGGTCCCTCCACTTT
NA	13	NA	TRBV10-3	TRBJ2-3	CAGSGVGTDTQYF	TGTGCCGGATCGGGAGTGGGCACAGATACGCAGTATTTT
NA	16	NA	TRBV4-3	TRBJ2-7	CASSQEDRVLCYEQYF	TGCGCCAGCAGCCAGGAGGACAGAGTCCTTTGCTACGAGCAGTACTTC
TRBD2	14	NA	TRBV6-5	TRBJ2-7	CASSSPGLEYEQYF	TGTGCCAGCAGTTCTCCGGGACTAGAATACGAGCAGTACTTC
TRBD1	16	once	TRBV19	TRBJ2-2	CASSAFDRGQTGELFF	TGTGCCAGTAGTGCCTTCGACAGGGGGCAGACCGGGGAGCTGTTTTTT
TRBD1	12	NA	TRBV28	TRBJ2-5	CASRGDRNTQYF	TGTGCCAGCAGAGGGGACAGGAACACCCAGTACTTC
NA	11	NA	TRBV2	TRBJ1-4	CATRDSEKLFF	TGTGCCACCCGGGACTCTGAAAAACTGTTTTTT
NA	14	NA	TRBV7-2	TRBJ2-1	CASSLDLLANEQFF	TGTGCCAGCAGCTTAGATTTATTGGCGAATGAGCAGTTCTTC
NA	14	few	TRBV11-1	TRBJ2-5	CASSLLAGQETQYF	TGTGCCAGCAGCTTATTAGCAGGGCAAGAGACCCAGTACTTC
NA	13	NA	TRBV7-2	TRBJ1-2	CASSQGRSYGYTF	TGTGCCAGCAGCCAAGGACGGAGCTATGGCTACACCTTC
TRBD1	16	NA	TRBV4-1	TRBJ1-4	CASSQESADLQGKLFF	TGCGCCAGCAGCCAAGAGTCGGCTGACCTACAGGGGAAACTGTTTTTT
NA	12	NA	TRBV7-9	TRBJ2-5	CASSGNGETQYF	TGTGCCAGCAGCGGTAATGGGGAGACCCAGTACTTC
NA	12	NA	TRBV2	TRBJ2-7	CASRGAGYEQYF	TGTGCCAGCAGGGGGGCTGGGTACGAGCAGTACTTC
TRBD2	22	NA	TRBV7-3	TRBJ2-1	CASSLPNGTSGWHRGSYNEQFF	TGTGCCAGCAGCTTACCGAACGGGACTAGCGGGTGGCACAGGGGCTCCTACAATGAGCAGTTCTTC
TRBD1	16	NA	TRBV18	TRBJ2-7	CASSPSGTGVSYEQYF	TGTGCCAGCTCACCTTCTGGGACAGGGGTCTCCTACGAGCAGTACTTC
NA	17	once	TRBV5-6	TRBJ2-5	CASSWQEGGAGQETQYF	TGTGCCAGCAGCTGGCAAGAAGGGGGGGCCGGACAAGAGACCCAGTACTTC
NA	15	NA	TRBV4-1	TRBJ2-5	CASSQGVLAQETQYF	TGCGCCAGCAGCCAAGGAGTCTTGGCCCAAGAGACCCAGTACTTC
TRBD1	15	NA	TRBV6-6	TRBJ1-5	CASSYRDRSNQPQHF	TGTGCCAGCAGCTACCGGGACAGGAGCAATCAGCCCCAGCATTTT